The rows below give T cell receptor beta chains drawn from one sample of a study of blood T cell repertoires in COVID-19. The protocol was immunoSEQ multiplex PCR, while the TCRdb copy is restricted to in-frame clones and leaves out a portion. The repertoire includes about 260,000 clones, 88% of them detected once, and around 0.7% sits in the top ten. The specimen was peripheral blood. The source is a human donor in a cohort sampled during active COVID-19. Both conserved end residues are part of each CDR3. D genes are given only for firm matches. Size tells how often a clone was seen (once, few, many) or the class of an expanded clone, and some rows leave it out.

cdr3_aa cdr3_nt d_call j_call clone_size v_call
CATSRDPRSGLVSEQYF TGTGCCACCAGCAGAGATCCCAGGTCGGGACTAGTGAGCGAGCAGTACTTC TRBD2 TRBJ2-7 - TRBV15
CASSYSGDTEAFF TGTGCCAGCAGCTACTCAGGGGACACTGAAGCTTTCTTT - TRBJ1-1 - TRBV11-2
CASSDPQGKAMNTEAFF TGTGCCAGCAGCGACCCCCAGGGTAAAGCCATGAACACTGAAGCTTTCTTT - TRBJ1-1 - TRBV5-4
CASSPFGTAGYTF TGTGCCAGCAGCCCCTTCGGTACAGCCGGCTACACCTTC - TRBJ1-2 - TRBV14
CASSPPGLADYNEQFF TGCGCCAGCAGCCCTCCTGGGCTAGCGGACTACAACGAGCAGTTCTTC TRBD2 TRBJ2-1 - TRBV5-1
CASSLAQGREQYF TGTGCCAGCAGCTTAGCGCAGGGTCGGGAGCAGTACTTC - TRBJ2-7 - TRBV7-2
CASSPGTGLNTGELFF TGTGCCAGCAGCCCTGGGACAGGGTTGAACACCGGGGAGCTGTTTTTT TRBD1 TRBJ2-2 - TRBV9
CASSIDSGRNNQPQHF TGTGCCAGTAGTATTGATAGCGGACGGAACAATCAGCCCCAGCATTTT - TRBJ1-5 - TRBV19
CASSLRQGAIGTEAFF TGCGCCAGCAGCTTGAGACAGGGGGCGATAGGCACTGAAGCTTTCTTT TRBD1 TRBJ1-1 - TRBV5-1
CARDPLVEGRPGPQHF TGTGCTAGAGACCCACTAGTCGAGGGCCGTCCGGGACCCCAGCATTTT - TRBJ1-5 - TRBV12-5
CSAYEDTQYF TGCAGTGCTTACGAGGATACGCAGTATTTT - TRBJ2-3 - TRBV20-1
CASSSTTNYGYTF TGTGCCAGCAGCTCCACTACTAACTATGGCTACACCTTC - TRBJ1-2 - TRBV11-2
CASRPDGRTAQNTEAFF TGTGCCAGCAGACCCGATGGGAGAACTGCCCAGAACACTGAAGCTTTCTTT - TRBJ1-1 - TRBV7-8
CSVLAGGWNEQYF TGCAGCGTGCTAGCGGGGGGTTGGAACGAGCAGTACTTC TRBD2 TRBJ2-7 - TRBV29-1
CASSQDKGLAGSRSYNEQFF TGCGCCAGCAGCCAAGACAAGGGACTAGCGGGTAGCCGCTCCTACAATGAGCAGTTCTTC TRBD2 TRBJ2-1 - TRBV4-1
CASSVRVNTEAFF TGTGCCAGTAGTGTCAGGGTTAACACTGAAGCTTTCTTT - TRBJ1-1 - TRBV19
CASSTQDRENTEAFF TGTGCCAGTAGTACCCAAGACCGGGAGAACACTGAAGCTTTCTTT - TRBJ1-1 few TRBV19
CASSWLPGVGDTEAFF TGCGCCAGCAGCTGGCTGCCCGGGGTTGGCGACACTGAAGCTTTCTTT - TRBJ1-1 - TRBV5-1
CASSSTPRTGNLNYGYTF TGTGCCAGCAGTTCAACCCCCCGGACAGGGAACCTTAACTATGGCTACACCTTC TRBD1 TRBJ1-2 - TRBV27
CASSSREGTEAFF TGTGCCAGCAGCTCAAGGGAGGGCACTGAAGCTTTCTTT - TRBJ1-1 - TRBV9
CASSLGSLNTEAFF TGTGCCAGCAGCTTAGGATCACTTAACACTGAAGCTTTCTTT - TRBJ1-1 - TRBV7-9
CASSPLGGPYEQYF TGTGCCAGCAGTCCCTTAGGGGGACCCTACGAGCAGTACTTC - TRBJ2-7 - TRBV28
CASRRISYEQYF TGTGCCAGCAGGCGGATCTCCTACGAGCAGTACTTC - TRBJ2-7 - TRBV2
CASSPSLTRQPQHF TGTGCCAGCAGTCCTTCCCTGACAAGGCAGCCCCAGCATTTT - TRBJ1-5 - TRBV28
CASSLGRVRNTEAFF TGTGCCAGCAGTTTGGGCAGGGTAAGAAACACTGAAGCTTTCTTT - TRBJ1-1 - TRBV28
CASSQYGHEQYF TGCGCCAGCAGTCAATATGGCCACGAGCAGTACTTC - TRBJ2-7 - TRBV23-1
CASSQPRDTVNEKLFF TGCGCCAGCAGCCAACCTCGGGACACCGTAAATGAAAAACTGTTTTTT - TRBJ1-4 - TRBV4-1
CASSEGTSGGPWSYEQYF TGTGCCAGCAGCGAGGGGACTAGCGGGGGGCCGTGGTCCTACGAGCAGTACTTC TRBD2 TRBJ2-7 once TRBV9
CATSGRGWETQYF TGTGCCACCAGTGGCAGGGGATGGGAGACCCAGTACTTC - TRBJ2-5 - TRBV24-1